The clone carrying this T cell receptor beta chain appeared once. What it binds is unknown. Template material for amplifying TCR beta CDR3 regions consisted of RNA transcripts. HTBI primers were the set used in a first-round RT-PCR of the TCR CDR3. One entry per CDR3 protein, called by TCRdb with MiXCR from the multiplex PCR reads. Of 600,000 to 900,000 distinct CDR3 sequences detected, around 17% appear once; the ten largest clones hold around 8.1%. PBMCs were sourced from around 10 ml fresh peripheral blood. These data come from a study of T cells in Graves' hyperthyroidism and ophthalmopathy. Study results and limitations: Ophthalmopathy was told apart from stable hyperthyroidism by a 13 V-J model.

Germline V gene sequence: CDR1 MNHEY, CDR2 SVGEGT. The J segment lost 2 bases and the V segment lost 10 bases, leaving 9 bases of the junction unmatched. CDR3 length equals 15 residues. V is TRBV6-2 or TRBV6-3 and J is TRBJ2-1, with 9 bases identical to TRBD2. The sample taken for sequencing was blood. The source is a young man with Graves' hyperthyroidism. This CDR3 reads CATDRLAVAYNEQFF. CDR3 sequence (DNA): TGTGCCACCGACCGACTAGCGGTGGCCTACAATGAGCAGTTCTTC.